This TCR beta chain was recovered during a study of OX40 agonist ivuxolimab in advanced cancers. Study-level information: Patients with hepatocellular carcinoma, melanoma, renal cell or head and neck cancer made up the dose-escalation patients.

Excluded were patients having autoimmune disease history or systemic immunosuppression. TCRdb's table, derived via immunoSEQ multiplex PCR, lists solely in-frame clones and lacks some. The table records 65,000 to 80,000 clones, roughly 90% of them present only once. Germline V gene lookup returns CDR1 MNHNS and CDR2 SASEGT. The CDR3 is 17 amino acids. The germline V and J ends were trimmed by 2 bases and 4 bases, with 20 bases remaining between them. The receptor was derived from an adult with an advanced solid tumor such as melanoma, head and neck, liver or kidney cancer. This sequence joins TRBV6-1 and TRBJ1-2; D might be TRBD1 (6 bases). The material sequenced was CD4+ or CD8+ T cells sorted from blood, taken in a trial of the OX40 agonist ivuxolimab. DNA for the CDR3: TGTGCCAGCAGTGAACGTTCCAGGGGATTAACTATCTATGGCTACACCTTC. It specifies CASSERSRGLTIYGYTF.